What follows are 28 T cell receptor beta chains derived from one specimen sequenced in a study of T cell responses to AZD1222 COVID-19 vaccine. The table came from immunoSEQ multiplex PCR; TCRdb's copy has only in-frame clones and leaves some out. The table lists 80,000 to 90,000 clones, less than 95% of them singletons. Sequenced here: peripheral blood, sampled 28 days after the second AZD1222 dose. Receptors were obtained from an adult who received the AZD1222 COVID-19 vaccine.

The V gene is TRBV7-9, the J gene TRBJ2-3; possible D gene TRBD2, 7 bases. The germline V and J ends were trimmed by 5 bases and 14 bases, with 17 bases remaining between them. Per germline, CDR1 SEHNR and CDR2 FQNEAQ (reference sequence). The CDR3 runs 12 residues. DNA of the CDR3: TGTGCCAGCAGCCCACAGGGACTAAGGTGGTATTTT. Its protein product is CASSPQGLRWYF.

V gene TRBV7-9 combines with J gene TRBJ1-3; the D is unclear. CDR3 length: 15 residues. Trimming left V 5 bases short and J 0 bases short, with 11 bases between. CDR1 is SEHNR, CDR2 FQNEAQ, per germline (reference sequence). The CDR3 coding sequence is TGTGCCAGCAGCCCGACATTCGCCTCTGGAAACACCATATATTTT. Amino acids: CASSPTFASGNTIYF.

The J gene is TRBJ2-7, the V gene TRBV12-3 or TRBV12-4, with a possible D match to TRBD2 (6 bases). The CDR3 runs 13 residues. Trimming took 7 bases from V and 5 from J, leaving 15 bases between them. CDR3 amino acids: CASTYPGGDEQYF. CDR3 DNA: TGTGCCAGCACCTACCCCGGGGGAGACGAGCAGTACTTC.

CDR3 protein: CASSEERNTEAFF. CDR3 DNA sequence: TGTGCCAGCAGTGAAGAAAGGAACACTGAAGCTTTCTTT. This chain uses TRBV2 with TRBJ1-1; D gene unclear. CDR1 is SNHLY, CDR2 FYNNEI, per germline. V shed 1 base and J shed 1 base, with 4 bases lying between them. The CDR3 runs to 13 residues.

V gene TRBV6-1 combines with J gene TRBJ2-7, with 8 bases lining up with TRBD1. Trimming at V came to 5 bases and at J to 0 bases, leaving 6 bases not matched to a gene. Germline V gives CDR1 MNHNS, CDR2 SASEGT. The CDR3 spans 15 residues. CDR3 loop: CASSRITGGSYEQYF. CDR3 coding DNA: TGTGCCAGCAGTCGCATAACAGGGGGCTCCTACGAGCAGTACTTC.

The DNA for the CDR3 is TGTGCCAGCAGCCCCCCGGGTAGGGCGGATAGCAATCAGCCCCAGCATTTT. It translates to CASSPPGRADSNQPQHF. The V gene is TRBV2, the J gene TRBJ1-5, with unresolved D. The CDR3 has 17 residues. CDR1 and CDR2 from the germline V gene are SNHLY and FYNNEI. V was clipped by 6 bases and J by 0 bases, with 18 bases between them. The full variable domain, rest sourced from reference TRBV2 and TRBJ1-5, is EPEVTQTPSHQVTQMGQEVILRCVPISNHLYFYWYRQILGQKVEFLVSFYNNEISEKSEIFDDQFSVERPDGSNFTLKIRSTKLEDSAMYFCASSPPGRADSNQPQHFGDGTRLSIL.

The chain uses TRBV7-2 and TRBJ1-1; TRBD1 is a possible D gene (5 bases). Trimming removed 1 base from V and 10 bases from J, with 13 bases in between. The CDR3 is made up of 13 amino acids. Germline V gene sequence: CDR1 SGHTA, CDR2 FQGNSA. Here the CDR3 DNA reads TGTGCCAGCAGCTTAGATCAGGGTCTGGGAGCTTTCTTT. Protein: CASSLDQGLGAFF.

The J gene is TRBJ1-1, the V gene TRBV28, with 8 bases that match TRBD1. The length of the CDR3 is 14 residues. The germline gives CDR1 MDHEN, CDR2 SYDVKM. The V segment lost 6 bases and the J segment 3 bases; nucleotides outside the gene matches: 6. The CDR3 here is CASRTGDWYTEAFF. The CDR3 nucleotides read TGTGCCAGCAGGACAGGGGATTGGTACACTGAAGCTTTCTTT.

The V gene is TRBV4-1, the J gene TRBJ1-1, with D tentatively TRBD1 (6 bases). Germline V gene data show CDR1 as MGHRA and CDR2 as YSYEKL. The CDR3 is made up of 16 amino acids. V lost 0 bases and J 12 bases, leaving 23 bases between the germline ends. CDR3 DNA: TGCGCCAGCAGCCAAGATATTACCTCAGGGGCAGTGGTTCCTTTCTTT. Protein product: CASSQDITSGAVVPFF.

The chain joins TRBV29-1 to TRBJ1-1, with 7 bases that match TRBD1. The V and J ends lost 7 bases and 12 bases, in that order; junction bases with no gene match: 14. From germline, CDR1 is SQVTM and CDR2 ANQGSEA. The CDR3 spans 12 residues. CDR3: CSGRGQALLPFF. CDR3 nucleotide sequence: TGCAGCGGCCGAGGACAGGCCCTGCTCCCTTTCTTT.

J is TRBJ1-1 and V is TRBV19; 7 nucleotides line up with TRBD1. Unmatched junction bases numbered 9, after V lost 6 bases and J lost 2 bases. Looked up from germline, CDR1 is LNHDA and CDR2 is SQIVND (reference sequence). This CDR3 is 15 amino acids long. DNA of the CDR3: TGTGCCAGTAGCGAGGGGGCTGGGTATAACACTGAAGCTTTCTTT. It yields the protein CASSEGAGYNTEAFF.

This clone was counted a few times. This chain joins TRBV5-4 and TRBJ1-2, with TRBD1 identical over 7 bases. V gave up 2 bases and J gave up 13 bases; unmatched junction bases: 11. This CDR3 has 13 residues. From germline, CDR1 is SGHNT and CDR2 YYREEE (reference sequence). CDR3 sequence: CASSFFYRGVGTF. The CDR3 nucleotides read TGTGCCAGCAGCTTCTTTTACAGGGGTGTGGGCACCTTC.

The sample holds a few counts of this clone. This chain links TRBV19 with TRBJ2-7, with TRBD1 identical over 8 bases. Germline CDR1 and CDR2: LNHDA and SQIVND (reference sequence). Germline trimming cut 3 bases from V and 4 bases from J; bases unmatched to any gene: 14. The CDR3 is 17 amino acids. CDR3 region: CASSINRGTKWEYEQYF. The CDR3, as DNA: TGTGCCAGTAGTATCAACAGGGGGACCAAATGGGAGTACGAGCAGTACTTC.

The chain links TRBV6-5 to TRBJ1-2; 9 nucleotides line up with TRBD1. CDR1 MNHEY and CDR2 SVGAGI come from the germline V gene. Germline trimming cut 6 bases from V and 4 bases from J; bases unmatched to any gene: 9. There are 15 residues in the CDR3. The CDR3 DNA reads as TGTGCCAGCAGAAGTTCCGGGACAGGGAGCTATGGCTACACCTTC. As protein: CASRSSGTGSYGYTF.

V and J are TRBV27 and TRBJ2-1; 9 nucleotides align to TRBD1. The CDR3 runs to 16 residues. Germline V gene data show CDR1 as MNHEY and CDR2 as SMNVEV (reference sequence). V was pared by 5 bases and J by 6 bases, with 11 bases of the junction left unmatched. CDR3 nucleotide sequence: TGTGCCAGCAGTCTACGGGGGACAGGGAGCGGCAATGAGCAGTTCTTC. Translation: CASSLRGTGSGNEQFF.

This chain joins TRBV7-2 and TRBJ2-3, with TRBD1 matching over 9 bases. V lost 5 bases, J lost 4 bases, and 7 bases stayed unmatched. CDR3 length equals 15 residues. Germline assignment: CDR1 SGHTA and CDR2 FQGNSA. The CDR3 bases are TGTGCCAGCAGCAGTAGACAGGGGGTGGCAGATACGCAGTATTTT. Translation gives CASSSRQGVADTQYF.

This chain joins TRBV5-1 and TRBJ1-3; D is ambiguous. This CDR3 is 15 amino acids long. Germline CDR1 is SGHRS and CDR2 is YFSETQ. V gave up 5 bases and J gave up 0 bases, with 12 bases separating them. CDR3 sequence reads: CASSHDGSSGNTIYF. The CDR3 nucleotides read TGCGCCAGCAGTCACGACGGGAGCTCTGGAAACACCATATATTTT.

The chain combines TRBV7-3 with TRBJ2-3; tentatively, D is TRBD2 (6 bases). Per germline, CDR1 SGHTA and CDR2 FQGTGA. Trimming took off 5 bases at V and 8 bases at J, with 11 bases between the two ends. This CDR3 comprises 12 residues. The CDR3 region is CASSPSGLTQYF. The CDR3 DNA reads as TGTGCCAGCAGCCCCTCGGGACTTACGCAGTATTTT.

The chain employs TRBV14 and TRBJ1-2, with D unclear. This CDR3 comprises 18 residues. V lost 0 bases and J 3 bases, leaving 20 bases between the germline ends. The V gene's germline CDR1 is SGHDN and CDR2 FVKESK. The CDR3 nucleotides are TGTGCCAGCAGCCAAGATGGCGACACCCCGTTTGATGACTATGGCTACACCTTC. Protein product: CASSQDGDTPFDDYGYTF.

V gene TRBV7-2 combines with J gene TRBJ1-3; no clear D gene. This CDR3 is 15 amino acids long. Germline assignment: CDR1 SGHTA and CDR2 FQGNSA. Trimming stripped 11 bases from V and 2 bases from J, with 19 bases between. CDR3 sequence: CAVPVVSWAGNTIYF. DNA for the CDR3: TGTGCCGTCCCCGTGGTGTCTTGGGCTGGAAACACCATATATTTT.

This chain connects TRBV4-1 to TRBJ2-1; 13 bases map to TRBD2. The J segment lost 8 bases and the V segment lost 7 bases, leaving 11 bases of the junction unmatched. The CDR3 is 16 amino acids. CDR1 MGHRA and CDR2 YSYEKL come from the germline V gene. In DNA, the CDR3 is TGCGCCAGCAACAATCAACTAGCGGGGGGGAGATATGAGCAGTTCTTC. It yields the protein CASNNQLAGGRYEQFF.

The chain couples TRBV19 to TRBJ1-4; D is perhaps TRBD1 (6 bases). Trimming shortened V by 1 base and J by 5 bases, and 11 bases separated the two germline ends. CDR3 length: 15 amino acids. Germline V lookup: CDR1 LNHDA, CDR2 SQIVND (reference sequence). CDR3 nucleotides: TGTGCCAGTAGTATAGGCGGGGGCTGGAATGAAAAACTGTTTTTT. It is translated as CASSIGGGWNEKLFF.

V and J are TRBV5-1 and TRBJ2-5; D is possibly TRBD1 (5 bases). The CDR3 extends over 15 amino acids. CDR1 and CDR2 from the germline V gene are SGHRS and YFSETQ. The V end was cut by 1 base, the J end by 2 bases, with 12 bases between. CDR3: CASSLNGQEQETQYF. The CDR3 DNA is TGCGCCAGCAGCTTGAACGGACAAGAACAAGAGACCCAGTACTTC.

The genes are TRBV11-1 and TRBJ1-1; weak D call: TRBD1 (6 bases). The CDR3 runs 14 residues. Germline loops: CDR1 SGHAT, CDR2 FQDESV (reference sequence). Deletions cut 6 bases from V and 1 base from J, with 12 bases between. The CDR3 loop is CASRQGTWNTEAFF. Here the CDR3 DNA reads TGTGCCAGCAGACAGGGTACCTGGAACACTGAAGCTTTCTTT.

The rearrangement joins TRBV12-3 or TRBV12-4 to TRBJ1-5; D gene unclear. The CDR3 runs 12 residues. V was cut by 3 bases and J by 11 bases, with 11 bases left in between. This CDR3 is CASSLMTSSQHF. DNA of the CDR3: TGTGCCAGCAGTTTGATGACGTCTTCCCAGCATTTT.

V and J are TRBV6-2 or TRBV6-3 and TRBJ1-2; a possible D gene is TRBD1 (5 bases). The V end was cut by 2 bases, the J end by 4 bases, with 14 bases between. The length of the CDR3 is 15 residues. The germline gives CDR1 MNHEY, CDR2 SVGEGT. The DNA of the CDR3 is TGTGCCAGCAGTTACAGCCTGGGGCTAAGCTATGGCTACACCTTC. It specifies CASSYSLGLSYGYTF.

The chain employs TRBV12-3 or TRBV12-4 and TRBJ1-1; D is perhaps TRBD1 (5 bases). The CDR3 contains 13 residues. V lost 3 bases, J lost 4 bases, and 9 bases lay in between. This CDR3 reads CASSLGEGTEAFF. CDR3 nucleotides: TGTGCCAGCAGTTTGGGGGAGGGCACTGAAGCTTTCTTT.

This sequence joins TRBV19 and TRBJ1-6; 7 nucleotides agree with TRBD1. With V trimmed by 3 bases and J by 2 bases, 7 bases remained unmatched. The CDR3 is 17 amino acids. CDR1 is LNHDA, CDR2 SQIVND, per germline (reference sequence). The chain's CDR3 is CASSIRGTGAYNSPLHF. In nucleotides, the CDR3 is TGTGCCAGTAGTATTAGGGGCACAGGGGCCTATAATTCACCCCTCCACTTT.